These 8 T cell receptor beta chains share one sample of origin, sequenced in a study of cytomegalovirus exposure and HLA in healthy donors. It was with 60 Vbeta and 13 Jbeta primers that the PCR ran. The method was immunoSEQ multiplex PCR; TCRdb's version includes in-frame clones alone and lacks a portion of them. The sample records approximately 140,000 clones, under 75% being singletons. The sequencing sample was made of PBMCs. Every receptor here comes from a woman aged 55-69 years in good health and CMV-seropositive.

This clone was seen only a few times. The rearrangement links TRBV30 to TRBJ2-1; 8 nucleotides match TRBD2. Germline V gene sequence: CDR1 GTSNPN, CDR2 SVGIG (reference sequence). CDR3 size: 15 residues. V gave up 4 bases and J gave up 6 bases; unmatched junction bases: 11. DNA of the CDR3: TGTGCCTGGAACCTCGGGGGGGCGGGAGCCAATGAGCAGTTCTTC. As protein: CAWNLGGAGANEQFF. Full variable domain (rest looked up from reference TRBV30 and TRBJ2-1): SQTIHQWPATLVQPVGSPLSLECTVEGTSNPNLYWYRQAAGRGLQLLFYSVGIGQISSEVPQNLSASRPQDRQFILSSKKLLLSDSGFYLCAWNLGGAGANEQFFGPGTRLTVL.

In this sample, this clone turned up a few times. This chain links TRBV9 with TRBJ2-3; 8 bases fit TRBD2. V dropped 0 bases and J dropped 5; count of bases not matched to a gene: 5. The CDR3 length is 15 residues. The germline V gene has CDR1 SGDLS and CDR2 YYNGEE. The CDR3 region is CASSVGGLGEDTQYF. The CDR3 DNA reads TGTGCCAGCAGCGTAGGGGGACTAGGGGAAGATACGCAGTATTTT.

The CDR3 spells CASSSRTSGIRSYNEQFF. For the CDR3, the DNA is TGTGCCAGCAGCTCCCGGACTAGCGGGATTCGCTCCTACAATGAGCAGTTCTTC. The V gene is TRBV5-6, the J gene TRBJ2-1, with 12 positions matching TRBD2. The germline CDR1 and CDR2 sequences are SGHDT and YYEEEE. The CDR3 length is 18 residues. V lost 3 bases and J lost 0; bases outside the gene matches: 7.

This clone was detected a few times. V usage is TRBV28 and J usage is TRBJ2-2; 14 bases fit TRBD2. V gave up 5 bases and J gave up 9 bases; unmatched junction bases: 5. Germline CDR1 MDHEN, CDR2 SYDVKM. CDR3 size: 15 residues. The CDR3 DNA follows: TGTGCCAGCAGTCCCCGGACTAGCGGGAGGTGGGAGCTGTTTTTT. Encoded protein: CASSPRTSGRWELFF.

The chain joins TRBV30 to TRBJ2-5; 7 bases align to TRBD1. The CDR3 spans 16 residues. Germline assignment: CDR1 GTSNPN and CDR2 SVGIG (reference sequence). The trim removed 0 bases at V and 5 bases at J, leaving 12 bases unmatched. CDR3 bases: TGTGCCTGGAGTGTACTCTTGACAGGGCCAGGGGAGACCCAGTACTTC. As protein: CAWSVLLTGPGETQYF. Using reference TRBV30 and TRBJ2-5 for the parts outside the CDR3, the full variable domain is SQTIHQWPATLVQPVGSPLSLECTVEGTSNPNLYWYRQAAGRGLQLLFYSVGIGQISSEVPQNLSASRPQDRQFILSSKKLLLSDSGFYLCAWSVLLTGPGETQYFGPGTRLLVL.

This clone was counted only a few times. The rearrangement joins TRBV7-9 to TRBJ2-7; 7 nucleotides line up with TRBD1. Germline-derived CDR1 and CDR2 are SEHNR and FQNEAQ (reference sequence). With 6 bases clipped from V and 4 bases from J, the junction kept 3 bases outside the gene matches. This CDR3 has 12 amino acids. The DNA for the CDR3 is TGTGCCAGCAGTGAACAGGGGTACGAGCAGTACTTC. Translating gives CASSEQGYEQYF.

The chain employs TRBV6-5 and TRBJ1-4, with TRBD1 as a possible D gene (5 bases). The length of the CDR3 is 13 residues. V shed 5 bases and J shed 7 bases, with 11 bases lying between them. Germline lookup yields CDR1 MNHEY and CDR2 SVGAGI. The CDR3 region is CASSLRRGEKLFF. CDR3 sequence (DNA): TGTGCCAGCAGTCTCCGGAGGGGTGAAAAACTGTTTTTT.

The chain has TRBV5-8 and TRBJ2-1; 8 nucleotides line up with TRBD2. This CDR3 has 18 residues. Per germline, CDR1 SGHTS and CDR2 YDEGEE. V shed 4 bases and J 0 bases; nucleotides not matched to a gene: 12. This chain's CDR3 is CASSLGSGKSYSYNEQFF. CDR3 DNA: TGTGCCAGCAGCCTGGGTAGCGGGAAAAGCTACTCCTACAATGAGCAGTTCTTC.